The 14 T cell receptor beta chains below all came from one sample that was sequenced in a study of neurological immune-mediated disorders (dated by TCRdb to about 2019). Library method: 5' RACE. The sample was run on an Illumina HiSeq 2500. TCRdb's own reprocessing of the public reads used fastp at Q25 and MiXCR and kept productive beta chains. Entries are consolidated by CDR3 protein sequence, retaining the most common genes and DNA. For this sample the table gives 50,000 or so distinct CDR3 sequences, of which 9% to 12% were detected only once. The ten largest clonotypes hold 21% of the sample. The specimen sequenced was PBMCs. The receptors originated from a woman aged 40 to 50 with HTLV-1-associated myelopathy (HAM/TSP).

This clonotype occurred many times. The chain uses TRBV5-1 and TRBJ1-3; 8 nucleotides align to TRBD1. V dropped 4 bases and J dropped 4; count of bases not matched to a gene: 4. This CDR3 is 14 amino acids long. Per the germline V gene, CDR1 is SGHRS and CDR2 is YFSETQ. DNA for the CDR3: TGCGCCAGCAGCGTCGGACAGGGAGGAAACACCATATATTTT. Translation gives CASSVGQGGNTIYF. Full variable domain (rest looked up from reference TRBV5-1 and TRBJ1-3): KAGVTQTPRYLIKTRGQQVTLSCSPISGHRSVSWYQQTPGQGLQFLFEYFSETQRNKGNFPGRFSGRQFSNSRSEMNVSTLELGDSALYLCASSVGQGGNTIYFGEGSWLTVV.

This clonotype was observed at least ten times. The gene calls are TRBV5-1 and TRBJ1-3; D not resolved. Trimming stripped 5 bases from V and 0 bases from J, with 12 bases between. The CDR3 has 15 amino acids. Germline values: CDR1 SGHRS, CDR2 YFSETQ. The CDR3 nucleotides are TGCGCCAGCAGGAGAGATCCAGGCTCTGGAAACACCATATATTTT. Amino acid sequence: CASRRDPGSGNTIYF.

Many counts were recorded for this clonotype. The chain couples TRBV20-1 to TRBJ2-5; no definite D call. The V end was cut by 3 bases, the J end by 1 base, with 0 bases between. CDR3 length equals 10 residues. The germline CDR1 and CDR2 sequences are DFQATT and SNEGSKA (reference sequence). The CDR3 DNA reads TGCAGTGCTAGCCAAGAGACCCAGTACTTC. It encodes CSASQETQYF.

This clonotype was recorded many times. This chain uses TRBV4-3 with TRBJ2-1; TRBD2 might be the D (5 bases). The CDR3 sequence is 14 residues long. Looked up from germline, CDR1 is LGHNA and CDR2 is YSLEER. Trimming pared 4 bases from V and 8 bases from J, leaving 15 bases between. CDR3 DNA sequence: TGCGCCAGCAGCCGCGGGTCTGTCGGCGATGAGCAGTTCTTC. Protein: CASSRGSVGDEQFF.

This clonotype has at least ten counts. V gene TRBV12-3 or TRBV12-4 combines with J gene TRBJ1-1; D not certain. With 7 bases removed from V and 4 bases from J, the gap between germline ends came to 13 bases. The CDR3 length is 13 residues. The CDR3 is CASTLREGTEAFF. CDR3 bases: TGTGCCAGCACCCTCCGGGAGGGCACTGAAGCTTTCTTT.

Many counts were recorded for this clonotype. The CDR3 DNA reads as TGCGCCAGCAGCCCCCCGGGGAGACTAGACCTCTACGAGCAGTACTTC. The encoded protein is CASSPPGRLDLYEQYF. The chain joins TRBV4-1 to TRBJ2-7, with D possibly being TRBD2 (6 bases). Deletions cut 4 bases from V and 3 bases from J, with 19 bases between. Germline V gene sequence: CDR1 MGHRA, CDR2 YSYEKL. The CDR3 has 16 amino acids.

In its sample, this clonotype was seen many times. The chain links TRBV5-1 to TRBJ2-3, with a tentative D call TRBD2 (6 bases). Germline loops: CDR1 SGHRS, CDR2 YFSETQ. The CDR3 length is 14 residues. Trimming removed 1 base from V and 8 bases from J, with 14 bases in between. The CDR3 DNA follows: TGCGCCAGCAGCTTGAGGGACTCGGAGGGTACGCAGTATTTT. Translating it yields CASSLRDSEGTQYF.

This clonotype was recorded many times. V is TRBV10-3 and J is TRBJ1-6; maybe TRBD1 (5 bases). Germline CDR1 ENHRY, CDR2 SYGVKD. This CDR3 comprises 13 residues. With 8 bases removed from V and 8 bases from J, the gap between germline ends came to 13 bases. The CDR3 region is CAIRERDDSPLHF. The DNA for the CDR3 is TGTGCCATCCGGGAACGGGACGATTCACCCCTCCACTTT.

This clonotype was seen repeatedly, ten times or more. V is TRBV20-1 and J is TRBJ2-7, with 7 bases matching TRBD2. Trimming took 6 bases from V and 7 from J; bases not matched to a gene: 12. The CDR3 runs to 13 residues. CDR1 and CDR2 from the germline V gene are DFQATT and SNEGSKA (reference sequence). CDR3: CSASSGGWSEQYF. DNA for the CDR3: TGCAGTGCATCATCGGGGGGATGGAGTGAGCAGTACTTC.

This clonotype was seen ten or more times. This chain joins TRBV5-1 and TRBJ2-3; TRBD2 is a possible D gene (5 bases). Per the germline V gene, CDR1 is SGHRS and CDR2 is YFSETQ. V lost 4 bases and J 4 bases, leaving 13 bases between the germline ends. This CDR3 has 14 amino acids. The CDR3 nucleotides are TGCGCCAGCAGCCCCGGACTCAATTCAGATACGCAGTATTTT. Its protein is CASSPGLNSDTQYF.

This clonotype was recorded at least ten times. The J gene is TRBJ1-1, the V gene TRBV5-8, with a tentative D call TRBD1 (5 bases). V lost 1 base and J lost 7, with 11 bases in between. CDR1 and CDR2 from the germline V gene are SGHTS and YDEGEE. This CDR3 comprises 13 residues. For the CDR3, the DNA is TGTGCCAGCAGCTTGTTGGGGGGTTTTGAAGCTTTCTTT. It encodes CASSLLGGFEAFF. The whole variable domain, remainder taken from reference TRBV5-8 and TRBJ1-1, is EAGVTQSPTHLIKTRGQQATLRCSPISGHTSVYWYQQALGLGLQFLLWYDEGEERNRGNFPPRFSGRQFPNYSSELNVNALELEDSALYLCASSLLGGFEAFFGQGTRLTVV.

This clonotype was seen at least ten times. The chain carries TRBV10-2 and TRBJ2-7; 8 positions match TRBD2. This CDR3 comprises 14 residues. Losses at the gene ends were 7 bases for V and 2 bases for J; bases not matched to a gene: 7. CDR1 is WSHSY and CDR2 is SAAADI in the germline V gene. The CDR3 reads CASTPGGGAYEQYF. The CDR3 nucleotides are TGCGCCAGCACCCCGGGGGGGGGGGCCTACGAGCAGTACTTC.

This clonotype was seen at least ten times. The V call is TRBV15, the J call TRBJ2-7, with D uncertain. Trimming removed 5 bases at V and 0 bases at J, with 17 bases between. The CDR3 extends over 16 amino acids. Germline V gene data show CDR1 as LNHNV and CDR2 as YYDKDF (reference sequence). The CDR3 sequence is CATSPAAGLASYEQYF. The CDR3 DNA sequence: TGTGCCACCAGCCCAGCAGCAGGTCTTGCCTCCTACGAGCAGTACTTC.

This clonotype was detected many times. The CDR3 protein is CSVAQLNQPQHF. CDR3 DNA: TGCAGCGTTGCGCAGCTGAATCAGCCCCAGCATTTT. The gene calls are TRBV29-1 and TRBJ1-5; D not resolved. The CDR3 covers 12 residues. Germline lookup yields CDR1 SQVTM and CDR2 ANQGSEA. The V end lost 4 bases, the J end lost 4 bases, and 8 bases lay between the germline ends.